These 20 T cell receptor beta chains were sequenced from one sample in a study of beta chain features in type 1 diabetes. Study outcomes and limitations: In all four CD4+ subsets, TCRB CDR3 length was significantly, moderately reduced in type 1 diabetes.

The investigators reverse transcribed all of the isolated RNA, so they sequenced expressed TCRB transcripts. Measured with immunoSEQ multiplex PCR; TCRdb has only the in-frame clones, and not every one. The sample holds about 650,000 clones, around 11% seen once. No antigens are known for them. Sequenced material: naive CD4+ T cells from blood. Receptor source: a man under 40 with type 1 diabetes.

This clone was counted only a few times. The V and J genes are TRBV2 and TRBJ2-1; 7 nucleotides line up with TRBD2. CDR3 length: 13 residues. The ends lost 5 bases at V and 9 bases at J; junction bases unmatched: 7. Germline-derived CDR1 and CDR2 are SNHLY and FYNNEI. CDR3 in amino acids: CASSFLGEGEQFF. CDR3 coding DNA: TGTGCCAGCAGTTTTTTGGGGGAGGGTGAGCAGTTCTTC.

This clone was seen only a few times. The chain is built from TRBV10-3 and TRBJ1-3, with 7 bases matching TRBD1. From germline, CDR1 is ENHRY and CDR2 SYGVKD. This CDR3 comprises 13 residues. V shed 8 bases, J shed 2 bases, and the junction held 3 bases outside the gene matches. CDR3 sequence reads: CAIRGGTGNTIYF. In nucleotides, the CDR3 is TGTGCCATCCGAGGGGGCACTGGAAACACCATATATTTT.

This clone appeared a few times. V usage is TRBV5-1 and J usage is TRBJ1-1; perhaps TRBD1 as D (6 bases). The CDR3 spans 14 residues. CDR1 is SGHRS and CDR2 is YFSETQ in the germline V gene. Deletions cut 3 bases from V and 5 bases from J, with 14 bases between. The CDR3 nucleotides read TGCGCCAGCAGCTCACAGGGTGAGGGGACTGAAGCTTTCTTT. The encoded protein is CASSSQGEGTEAFF.

This chain uses TRBV4-2 with TRBJ2-7; D gene unclear. This CDR3 region has 13 residues. With 0 bases removed from V and 8 bases from J, the gap between germline ends came to 11 bases. Germline V gives CDR1 LGHNA, CDR2 YNFKEQ. The CDR3 nucleotides are TGTGCCAGCAGCCAAGATATCCAGGTCCAGCAGTACTTC. Translation: CASSQDIQVQQYF.

A few counts support this clone. The chain combines TRBV28 with TRBJ2-1; 7 bases line up with TRBD2. Trimming removed 4 bases from V and 5 bases from J; junction bases left unmatched: 8. The CDR3 loop spans 15 amino acids. Germline V lookup: CDR1 MDHEN, CDR2 SYDVKM. CDR3 residues: CASSSPGTTDNEQFF. For the CDR3, the DNA is TGTGCCAGCAGTTCCCCCGGGACTACCGACAATGAGCAGTTCTTC.

The chain employs TRBV30 and TRBJ1-5; D is undetermined. The CDR3 runs to 13 residues. The V gene lost 2 bases and the J gene lost 0 bases, with 5 bases spanning the gap. The germline gives CDR1 GTSNPN, CDR2 SVGIG (reference sequence). The CDR3 sequence is CAWSYFSNQPQHF. The CDR3 nucleotides read TGTGCCTGGAGTTACTTTAGCAATCAGCCCCAGCATTTT.

This sequence joins TRBV18 and TRBJ2-3, with 8 bases identical to TRBD2. V lost 4 bases to trimming and J lost 2 bases; unmatched junction nucleotides: 5. The CDR3 totals 15 residues. Germline CDR1 and CDR2: KGHSH and LQKENI. CDR3 DNA sequence: TGTGCCAGCTCACGGGCGCGGGGGGACACAGATACGCAGTATTTT. It codes for CASSRARGDTDTQYF.

The sample holds a few counts of this clone. J is TRBJ2-7 and V is TRBV29-1; 8 bases agree with TRBD2. After removal of 3 bases from V and 7 bases from J, the junction contained 8 bases not matched to a gene. The CDR3 consists of 13 residues. The V gene's germline CDR1 is SQVTM and CDR2 ANQGSEA. The CDR3 DNA sequence: TGCAGCGTTGAGGTAGCGGGGTTGGGTGAGCAGTACTTC. Translating it yields CSVEVAGLGEQYF.

This clone was observed a few times. This chain connects TRBV5-1 to TRBJ1-1, with TRBD1 identical over 8 bases. The germline V gene has CDR1 SGHRS and CDR2 YFSETQ. There are 16 residues in the CDR3. Trimming cost V 0 bases and J 5 bases; bases outside gene matches: 9. CDR3 amino acids: CASSLVAGGSVTEAFF. The DNA of the CDR3 is TGCGCCAGCAGCTTGGTGGCAGGGGGCTCTGTGACTGAAGCTTTCTTT.

CDR3 DNA: TGTGCCTGGAGTGTAACCTGGGGACAGGGGGTAACCGGGGAGCTGTTTTTT. Translation gives CAWSVTWGQGVTGELFF. The chain combines TRBV30 with TRBJ2-2; 11 bases line up with TRBD1. The junction had 8 bases not matched to a gene; V was cut back by 0 bases and J by 5 bases. CDR1 GTSNPN and CDR2 SVGIG come from the germline V gene (reference sequence). This CDR3 is built from 17 residues.

The sample holds many counts of this clone. Other DNA sequences within the sample encode an identical CDR3. The J gene is TRBJ2-1, the V gene TRBV7-9; D not certain. Germline CDR1 and CDR2: SEHNR and FQNEAQ (reference sequence). The CDR3 contains 12 residues. V lost 1 base to trimming and J lost 5 bases, with 3 bases between them. The CDR3 loop reads CASSLVDNEQFF. The CDR3 region has the DNA TGTGCCAGCAGCTTAGTAGACAATGAGCAGTTCTTC.

The J gene is TRBJ2-5, the V gene TRBV13, with D hard to call. The CDR3 runs 13 residues. Trimming removed 5 bases at V and 3 bases at J, with 10 bases between. Germline loops: CDR1 PRHDT, CDR2 FYEKMQ (reference sequence). The CDR3 DNA follows: TGTGCCAGCAGCACTCGGCCTAAAGAGACCCAGTACTTC. Its translation: CASSTRPKETQYF.

The sample holds a few counts of this clone. V usage is TRBV11-2 and J usage is TRBJ2-6; D is possibly TRBD2 (5 bases). This CDR3 is built from 16 residues. With 8 bases removed from V and 4 bases from J, the gap between germline ends came to 18 bases. Germline V lookup: CDR1 SGHAT, CDR2 FQNNGV. In DNA form, the CDR3 reads TGTGCCAGCGCGGGTTTCCTCGTCCCCGGGGCCAACGTCCTGACTTTC. Protein: CASAGFLVPGANVLTF.

This clone was seen a few times. The rearrangement links TRBV5-1 to TRBJ1-5; D not certain. CDR1 and CDR2 from the germline V gene are SGHRS and YFSETQ. This CDR3 contains 16 residues. V lost 0 bases, J lost 0 bases, and 10 bases lay in between. This CDR3 is CASSLGAGNSNQPQHF. Written as DNA, the CDR3 is TGCGCCAGCAGCTTGGGGGCGGGAAATAGCAATCAGCCCCAGCATTTT.

This chain uses TRBV6-5 with TRBJ2-7; tentative D call: TRBD1 (5 bases). The CDR3 has 14 amino acids. The germline CDR1 and CDR2 sequences are MNHEY and SVGAGI. V lost 5 bases and J lost 3, with 14 bases in between. The CDR3 is CASSPQGRGYEQYF. The CDR3 DNA reads TGTGCCAGCAGTCCTCAGGGTAGGGGCTACGAGCAGTACTTC.

This clone was seen only a few times. The gene calls are TRBV11-2 and TRBJ2-7; 7 bases line up with TRBD2. With V trimmed by 3 bases and J by 2 bases, 1 base remained unmatched. The CDR3 extends over 13 amino acids. CDR1 SGHAT and CDR2 FQNNGV come from the germline V gene. For the CDR3, the DNA is TGTGCCAGCAGCTTTGGGAGGGCCTACGAGCAGTACTTC. Its protein product is CASSFGRAYEQYF.

The genes are TRBV5-6 and TRBJ2-3; D ambiguous. CDR1 is SGHDT, CDR2 YYEEEE, per germline. With 3 bases removed from V and 1 base from J, the gap between germline ends came to 15 bases. The CDR3 contains 16 residues. The CDR3 here is CASSSLIKPGTDTQYF. CDR3 DNA: TGTGCCAGCAGCTCGCTAATCAAGCCGGGCACAGATACGCAGTATTTT.

This clone was seen more than once but under ten times. The chain recombines TRBV19 with TRBJ1-1; D is undetermined. The CDR3 totals 14 residues. Trimming shortened V by 3 bases and J by 5 bases, and 13 bases separated the two germline ends. Germline values: CDR1 LNHDA, CDR2 SQIVND (reference sequence). Here the CDR3 DNA reads TGTGCCAGTAGTATGTATCGGGGTGGGACTGAAGCTTTCTTT. Its translation is CASSMYRGGTEAFF.

There are a few counts of this clone. The chain recombines TRBV19 with TRBJ2-2; the D is unclear. Germline assignment: CDR1 LNHDA and CDR2 SQIVND (reference sequence). The CDR3 runs 15 residues. V lost 1 base to trimming and J lost 4 bases, with 10 bases between them. The CDR3 sequence is CASSIGPGFTGELFF. CDR3 sequence (DNA): TGTGCCAGTAGTATAGGACCCGGATTCACCGGGGAGCTGTTTTTT.

This clone came up a few times. This sequence joins TRBV4-1 and TRBJ1-1, with 10 bases aligning to TRBD1. CDR3 length equals 15 residues. From germline, CDR1 is MGHRA and CDR2 YSYEKL. The V gene end was trimmed by 4 bases and the J gene end by 4 bases; junction bases not matched to a gene: 6. The CDR3 DNA is TGCGCCAGCAGCCCTTCGGGACAGGGGAGCACTGAAGCTTTCTTT. Protein sequence: CASSPSGQGSTEAFF.